This passage covers 27 T cell receptor beta chains from one sample sequenced in a study of blood T cell repertoires in COVID-19. Using immunoSEQ multiplex PCR, the repertoire was profiled, and TCRdb retains in-frame clones only, with some absent. This repertoire shows more than 300,000 clones, 80% to 90% found once; its top ten account for over 9.5%. The specimen sequenced was peripheral blood. These receptors were obtained from a woman aged 25 to 45 with COVID-19, enrolled during active disease.

The chain combines TRBV19 with TRBJ2-7; D is perhaps TRBD1 (5 bases). Germline CDR1 and CDR2: LNHDA and SQIVND (reference sequence). The CDR3 is made up of 14 amino acids. V was shortened by 6 bases and J by 3 bases, with 15 bases between the two germline ends. The CDR3 DNA is TGTGCCAGTAGACAGGCGAATGGGTACTACGAGCAGTACTTC. Translation: CASRQANGYYEQYF.

V usage is TRBV6-5 and J usage is TRBJ1-4; 11 bases line up with TRBD1. CDR1 and CDR2 from the germline V gene are MNHEY and SVGAGI. The CDR3 extends over 14 amino acids. V shed 4 bases and J 11 bases; nucleotides not matched to a gene: 6. CDR3 sequence (DNA): TGTGCCAGCAGTTCCTCCCGGGACAGGGGGAAACTGTTTTTT. Protein sequence: CASSSSRDRGKLFF.

This chain uses TRBV28 with TRBJ1-2; the match to TRBD1 covers 7 bases. Germline V CDR1 and CDR2: MDHEN, SYDVKM. J gave up 6 bases and V 6 bases, and 7 bases lay outside the gene matches. This CDR3 has 13 residues. In DNA form, the CDR3 reads TGTGCCAGCAGGCCGGGGACAGCCAATGGCTACACCTTC. Amino acid sequence: CASRPGTANGYTF.

The CDR3 protein is CASSSPGGGSVAGELFF. CDR3 nucleotide sequence: TGTGCCAGCAGCTCTCCCGGGGGCGGGAGTGTCGCCGGGGAGCTGTTTTTT. The chain uses TRBV13 and TRBJ2-2, with TRBD2 as a possible D gene (7 bases). There are 17 residues in the CDR3. V dropped 4 bases and J dropped 6 bases, with 21 bases sitting between them. CDR1 and CDR2 (germline): PRHDT, FYEKMQ (reference sequence).

V is TRBV10-2 and J is TRBJ1-5; TRBD1 might be the D (6 bases). Germline CDR1 WSHSY, CDR2 SAAADI. Trimming removed 0 bases at V and 6 bases at J, with 15 bases between. This CDR3 is built from 16 residues. The CDR3 is CASSESGGAGGQPQHF. The CDR3 DNA reads TGCGCCAGCAGTGAGTCGGGGGGGGCGGGTGGTCAGCCCCAGCATTTT.

The V call is TRBV19, the J call TRBJ2-6, with D perhaps matching TRBD2 (6 bases). Per the germline V gene, CDR1 is LNHDA and CDR2 is SQIVND (reference sequence). The CDR3 is made up of 14 amino acids. The CDR3 region is CASLRGSGANVLTF. The CDR3 DNA reads as TGTGCGTCGCTGCGGGGATCTGGGGCCAACGTCCTGACTTTC.

The rearrangement uses TRBV24-1 and TRBJ2-5; 8 bases agree with TRBD2. J lost 5 bases, V lost 6 bases, and 7 bases had no gene match. Germline-derived CDR1 and CDR2 are KGHDR and SFDVKD. There are 14 residues in the CDR3. CDR3 DNA sequence: TGTGCCACCAGTTCACGGGAGGGAGAGGAGACCCAGTACTTC. It specifies CATSSREGEETQYF.

The chain combines TRBV7-8 with TRBJ2-2, with 7 positions matching TRBD1. V lost 1 base, J lost 3 bases, and 5 bases stayed unmatched. Germline-derived CDR1 and CDR2 are SGHVS and FQNEAQ. The CDR3 spans 16 residues. CDR3 nucleotides: TGTGCCAGCAGCTTAGAGGTCGGGACAGACACCGGGGAGCTGTTTTTT. Protein product: CASSLEVGTDTGELFF.

The V call is TRBV5-6, the J call TRBJ2-7; tentative D call: TRBD1 (5 bases). This CDR3 comprises 15 residues. Germline V CDR1 and CDR2: SGHDT, YYEEEE. V dropped 0 bases and J dropped 1 base, with 11 bases sitting between them. As DNA, the CDR3 is TGTGCCAGCAGCTTGGCCCTCAGGGCGTCCTACGAGCAGTACTTC. The encoded protein is CASSLALRASYEQYF.

The CDR3 is CASSLAGGMHEQFF. The DNA of the CDR3 is TGTGCCAGCAGCTTGGCAGGCGGGATGCATGAGCAGTTCTTC. V usage is TRBV5-6 and J usage is TRBJ2-1; perhaps TRBD2 as D (6 bases). V dropped 0 bases and J dropped 8 bases, with 12 bases sitting between them. Germline assignment: CDR1 SGHDT and CDR2 YYEEEE. The CDR3 spans 14 residues.

The chain joins TRBV19 to TRBJ2-7; 8 bases are a match to TRBD1. Germline CDR1 reads LNHDA; CDR2 reads SQIVND (reference sequence). This CDR3 is built from 15 residues. The J segment lost 4 bases and the V segment lost 1 base, leaving 6 bases of the junction unmatched. CDR3: CASSIAGQALYEQYF. The CDR3 DNA sequence: TGTGCCAGTAGTATAGCGGGACAGGCACTTTACGAGCAGTACTTC.

This chain links TRBV10-3 with TRBJ2-5; perhaps TRBD2 as D (6 bases). CDR3 length: 17 amino acids. Germline V gene lookup returns CDR1 ENHRY and CDR2 SYGVKD. Trimming took 0 bases from V and 5 from J, leaving 19 bases between them. CDR3 sequence: CAISESPAEGKEETQYF. Here the CDR3 DNA reads TGTGCCATCAGTGAGTCGCCAGCGGAGGGAAAAGAGGAGACCCAGTACTTC.

This chain uses TRBV5-1 with TRBJ2-4; 9 bases map to TRBD1. V dropped 2 bases and J dropped 6; count of bases not matched to a gene: 6. Germline CDR1 is SGHRS and CDR2 is YFSETQ. The CDR3 sequence is 15 residues long. The CDR3 DNA is TGCGCCAGCAGCTTCGACACAGGGGGCAGAAACATTCAGTACTTC. It specifies CASSFDTGGRNIQYF. Full variable domain (rest looked up from reference TRBV5-1 and TRBJ2-4): KAGVTQTPRYLIKTRGQQVTLSCSPISGHRSVSWYQQTPGQGLQFLFEYFSETQRNKGNFPGRFSGRQFSNSRSEMNVSTLELGDSALYLCASSFDTGGRNIQYFGAGTRLSVL.

V and J are TRBV7-3 and TRBJ2-1; 10 nucleotides agree with TRBD2. J gave up 8 bases and V 2 bases, and 9 bases lay outside the gene matches. This CDR3 is built from 16 residues. CDR1 is SGHTA, CDR2 FQGTGA, per germline. DNA of the CDR3: TGTGCCAGCAGCTTAGGGGGAGCGGGAGGGATGTATGAGCAGTTCTTC. Protein: CASSLGGAGGMYEQFF.

The genes are TRBV9 and TRBJ2-6; D is uncertain. Between the trimmed V and J ends, which lost 0 bases and 0 bases, there was a span of 7 bases. CDR3 size: 16 residues. CDR1 SGDLS and CDR2 YYNGEE come from the germline V gene. This CDR3 is CASSVDSRSGANVLTF. In DNA, the CDR3 is TGTGCCAGCAGCGTAGATTCCCGCTCTGGGGCCAACGTCCTGACTTTC.

This clone was detected once. This chain uses TRBV27 with TRBJ2-2, with a possible D match to TRBD1 (6 bases). V was clipped by 2 bases and J by 4 bases, with 14 bases between them. Germline V gene lookup returns CDR1 MNHEY and CDR2 SMNVEV (reference sequence). This CDR3 has 16 residues. The chain's CDR3 is CASSLRWGHATGELFF. CDR3 bases: TGTGCCAGCAGTTTAAGGTGGGGGCACGCCACCGGGGAGCTGTTTTTT.

The rearrangement joins TRBV18 to TRBJ1-2; D might be TRBD1 (5 bases). CDR1 is KGHSH, CDR2 LQKENI, per germline. V lost 6 bases to trimming and J lost 3 bases, with 17 bases between them. The CDR3 runs 15 residues. This CDR3 reads CASSTLDRVDYGYTF. In DNA, the CDR3 is TGTGCCAGCTCTACATTAGACAGAGTAGACTATGGCTACACCTTC.

This sequence joins TRBV5-4 and TRBJ2-7; tentatively, D is TRBD1 (5 bases). The CDR3 is 13 amino acids. V lost 1 base and J 5 bases, leaving 10 bases between the germline ends. Germline lookup yields CDR1 SGHNT and CDR2 YYREEE (reference sequence). DNA for the CDR3: TGTGCCAGCAGCTTGCAGGGCTTGGACGAGCAGTACTTC. Translated: CASSLQGLDEQYF.

V is TRBV3-1 (or the pseudogene TRBV3-2) and J is TRBJ2-3; possible D gene TRBD1, 6 bases. Looked up from germline, CDR1 is LGHDT and CDR2 is YNNKEL (reference sequence). Deletions cut 3 bases from V and 8 bases from J, with 12 bases between. The CDR3 extends over 13 amino acids. The CDR3 DNA sequence: TGTGCCAGCAGCCACGATACAGGGACTACGCAGTATTTT. It encodes CASSHDTGTTQYF.

V is TRBV6-4 and J is TRBJ2-3; D uncertain. V was cut by 0 bases and J by 3 bases, with 10 bases left in between. This CDR3 contains 15 residues. The germline V gene has CDR1 MRHNA and CDR2 SNTAGT. In DNA form, the CDR3 reads TGTGCCAGCAGTGACTCCTTCGCCGGGACAGATACGCAGTATTTT. Translation gives CASSDSFAGTDTQYF.

The V gene is TRBV9, the J gene TRBJ2-5; TRBD2 might be the D (7 bases). The CDR3 is 18 residues long. Germline CDR1 is SGDLS and CDR2 is YYNGEE. Trimming took 3 bases from V and 5 from J, leaving 26 bases between them. The DNA for the CDR3 is TGTGCCAGCAGCGGCCCCACTATCCGTCGCGGGGGCCGGGAGACCCAGTACTTC. Translation gives CASSGPTIRRGGRETQYF.

This clone turned up a few times. This chain uses TRBV7-2 with TRBJ1-3; tentatively, D is TRBD1 (5 bases). Trimming stripped 5 bases from V and 3 bases from J, with 11 bases between. The CDR3 extends over 14 amino acids. Per germline, CDR1 SGHTA and CDR2 FQGNSA. For the CDR3, the DNA is TGTGCCAGCAGCGCGGGACTCCTTGGAAACACCATATATTTT. Protein product: CASSAGLLGNTIYF.

The J gene is TRBJ1-5, the V gene TRBV10-3, with no clear D. The CDR3 covers 14 residues. Looked up from germline, CDR1 is ENHRY and CDR2 is SYGVKD. Trimming stripped 2 bases from V and 7 bases from J, with 12 bases between. CDR3 protein: CAISEGKGGQPQHF. CDR3 nucleotide sequence: TGTGCCATCAGTGAGGGAAAGGGCGGGCAGCCCCAGCATTTT.

This clone has a single count. V and J are TRBV19 and TRBJ1-5; TRBD1 matches at 7 bases. The CDR3 consists of 15 residues. The germline V gene encodes CDR1 LNHDA and CDR2 SQIVND (reference sequence). Trimming removed 7 bases from V and 5 bases from J; junction bases left unmatched: 11. The CDR3 bases are TGTGCCAGTACCTCGACAGGGTGGGGGGATCAGCCCCAGCATTTT. Protein sequence: CASTSTGWGDQPQHF.

V is TRBV6-5 and J is TRBJ2-4, with 7 bases that match TRBD1. Germline-derived CDR1 and CDR2 are MNHEY and SVGAGI. V was clipped by 5 bases and J by 7 bases; unmatched bases: 8. The length of the CDR3 is 14 residues. The CDR3 sequence is CASSTDRERNIQYF. The CDR3 region has the DNA TGTGCCAGCAGTACTGACAGGGAACGGAACATTCAGTACTTC.

The CDR3 bases are TGTGCCAGCAGCAGGACTAGCGATCGGGCCCAGTACTTC. It specifies CASSRTSDRAQYF. V and J are TRBV7-2 and TRBJ2-5, with 9 bases aligning to TRBD2. The CDR3 has 13 residues. Germline CDR1 SGHTA, CDR2 FQGNSA. The ends lost 5 bases at V and 9 bases at J; junction bases unmatched: 7.

The V call is TRBV24-1, the J call TRBJ2-3; TRBD1 aligns across 10 bases. Germline values: CDR1 KGHDR, CDR2 SFDVKD. Trimming took 4 bases from V and 0 from J; bases not matched to a gene: 6. The CDR3 is 17 amino acids. The CDR3 sequence is CATSDRGTGVSTDTQYF. CDR3 nucleotide sequence: TGTGCCACCAGTGACCGTGGGACAGGGGTTAGCACAGATACGCAGTATTTT.